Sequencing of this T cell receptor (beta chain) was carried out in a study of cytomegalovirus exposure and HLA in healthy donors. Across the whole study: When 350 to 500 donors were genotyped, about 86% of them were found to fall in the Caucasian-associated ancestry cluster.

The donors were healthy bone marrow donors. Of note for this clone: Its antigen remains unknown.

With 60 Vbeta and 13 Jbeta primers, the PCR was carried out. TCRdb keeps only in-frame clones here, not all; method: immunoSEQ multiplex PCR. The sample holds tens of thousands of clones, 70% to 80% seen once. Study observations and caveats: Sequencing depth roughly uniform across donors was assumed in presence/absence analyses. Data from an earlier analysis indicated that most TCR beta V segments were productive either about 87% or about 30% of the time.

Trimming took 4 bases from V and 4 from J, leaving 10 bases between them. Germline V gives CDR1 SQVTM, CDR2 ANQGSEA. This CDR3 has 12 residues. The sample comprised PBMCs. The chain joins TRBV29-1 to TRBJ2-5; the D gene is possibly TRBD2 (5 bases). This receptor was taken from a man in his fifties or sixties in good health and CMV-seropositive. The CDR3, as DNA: TGCAGCGTTGGGCCGGGGTCAGAGACCCAGTACTTC. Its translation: CSVGPGSETQYF.